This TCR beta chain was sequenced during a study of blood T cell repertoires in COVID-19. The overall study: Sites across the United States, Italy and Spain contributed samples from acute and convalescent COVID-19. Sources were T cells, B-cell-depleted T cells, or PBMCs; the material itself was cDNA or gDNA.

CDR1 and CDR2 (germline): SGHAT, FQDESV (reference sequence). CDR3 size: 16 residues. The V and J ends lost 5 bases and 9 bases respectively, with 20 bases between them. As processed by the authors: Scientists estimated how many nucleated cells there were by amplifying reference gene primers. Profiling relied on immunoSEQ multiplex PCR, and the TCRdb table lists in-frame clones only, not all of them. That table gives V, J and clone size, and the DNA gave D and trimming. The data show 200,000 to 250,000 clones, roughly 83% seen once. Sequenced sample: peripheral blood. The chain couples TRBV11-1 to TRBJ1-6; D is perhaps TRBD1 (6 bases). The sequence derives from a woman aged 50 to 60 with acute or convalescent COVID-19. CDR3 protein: CASSTTGVALGSPLHF. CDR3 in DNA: TGTGCCAGCAGCACGACAGGAGTAGCGCTGGGTTCACCCCTCCACTTT.